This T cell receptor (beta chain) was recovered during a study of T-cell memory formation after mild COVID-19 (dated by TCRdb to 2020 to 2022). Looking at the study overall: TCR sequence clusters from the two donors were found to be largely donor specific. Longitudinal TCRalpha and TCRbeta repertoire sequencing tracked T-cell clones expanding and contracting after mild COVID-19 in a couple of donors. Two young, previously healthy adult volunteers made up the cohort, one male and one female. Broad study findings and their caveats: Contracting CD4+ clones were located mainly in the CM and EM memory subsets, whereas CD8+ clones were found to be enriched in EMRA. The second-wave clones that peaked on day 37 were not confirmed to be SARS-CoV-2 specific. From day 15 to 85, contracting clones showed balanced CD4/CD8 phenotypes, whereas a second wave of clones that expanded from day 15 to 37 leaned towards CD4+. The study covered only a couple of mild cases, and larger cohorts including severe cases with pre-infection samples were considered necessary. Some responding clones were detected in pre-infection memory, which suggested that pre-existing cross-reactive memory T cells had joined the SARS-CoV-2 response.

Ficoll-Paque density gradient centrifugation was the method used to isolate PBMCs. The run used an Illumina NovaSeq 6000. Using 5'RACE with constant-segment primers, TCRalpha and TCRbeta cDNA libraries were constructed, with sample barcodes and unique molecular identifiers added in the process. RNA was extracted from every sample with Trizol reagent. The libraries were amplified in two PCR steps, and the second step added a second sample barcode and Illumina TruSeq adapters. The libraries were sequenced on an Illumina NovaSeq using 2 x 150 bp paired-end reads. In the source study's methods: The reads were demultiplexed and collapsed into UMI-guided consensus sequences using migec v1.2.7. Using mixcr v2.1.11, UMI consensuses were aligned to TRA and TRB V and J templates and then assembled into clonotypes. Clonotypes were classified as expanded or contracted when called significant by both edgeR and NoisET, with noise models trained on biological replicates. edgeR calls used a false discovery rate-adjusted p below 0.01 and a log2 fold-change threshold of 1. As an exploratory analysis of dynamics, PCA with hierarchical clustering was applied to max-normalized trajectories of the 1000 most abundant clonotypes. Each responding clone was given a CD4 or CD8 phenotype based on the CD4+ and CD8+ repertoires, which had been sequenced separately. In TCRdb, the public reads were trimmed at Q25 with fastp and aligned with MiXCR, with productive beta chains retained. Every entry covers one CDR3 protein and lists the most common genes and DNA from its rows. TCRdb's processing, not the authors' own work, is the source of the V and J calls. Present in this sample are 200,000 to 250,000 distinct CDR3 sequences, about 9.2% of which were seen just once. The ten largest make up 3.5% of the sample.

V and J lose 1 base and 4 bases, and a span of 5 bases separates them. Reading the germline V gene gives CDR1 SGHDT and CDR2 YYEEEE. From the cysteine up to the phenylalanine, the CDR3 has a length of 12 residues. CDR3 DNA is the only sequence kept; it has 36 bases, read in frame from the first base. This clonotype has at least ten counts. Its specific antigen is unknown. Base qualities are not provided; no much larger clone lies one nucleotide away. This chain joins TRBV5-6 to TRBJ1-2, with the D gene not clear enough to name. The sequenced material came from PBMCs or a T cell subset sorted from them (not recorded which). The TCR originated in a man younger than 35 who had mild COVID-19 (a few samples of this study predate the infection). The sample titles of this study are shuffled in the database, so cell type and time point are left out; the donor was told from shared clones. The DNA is TGTGCCAGCAGCTTGTACGCCTATGGCTACACCTTC. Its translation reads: CASSLYAYGYTF.